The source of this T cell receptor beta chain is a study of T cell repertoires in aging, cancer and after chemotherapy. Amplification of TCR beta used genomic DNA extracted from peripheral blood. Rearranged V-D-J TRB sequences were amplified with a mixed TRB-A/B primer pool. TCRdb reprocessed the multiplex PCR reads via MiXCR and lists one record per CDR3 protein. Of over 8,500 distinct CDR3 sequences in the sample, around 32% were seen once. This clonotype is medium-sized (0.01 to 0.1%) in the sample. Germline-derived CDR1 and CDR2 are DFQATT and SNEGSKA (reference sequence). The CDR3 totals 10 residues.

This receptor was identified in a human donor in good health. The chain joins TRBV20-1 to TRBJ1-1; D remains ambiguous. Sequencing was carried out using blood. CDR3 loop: CRAYNTEAFF. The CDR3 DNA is TGCAGGGCCTACAACACTGAAGCTTTCTTT.